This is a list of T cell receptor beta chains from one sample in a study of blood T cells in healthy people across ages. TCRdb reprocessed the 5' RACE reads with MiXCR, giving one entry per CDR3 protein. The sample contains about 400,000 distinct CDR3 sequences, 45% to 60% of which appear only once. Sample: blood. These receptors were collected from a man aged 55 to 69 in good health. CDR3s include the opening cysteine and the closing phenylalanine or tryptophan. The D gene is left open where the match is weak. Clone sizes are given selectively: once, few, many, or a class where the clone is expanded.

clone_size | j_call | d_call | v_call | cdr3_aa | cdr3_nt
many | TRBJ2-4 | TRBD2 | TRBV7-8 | CASSLRTSGVRRNIQYF | TGTGCCAGCAGCTTACGGACTAGCGGGGTGAGGAGGAACATTCAGTACTTC
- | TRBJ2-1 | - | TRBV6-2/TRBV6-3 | CATSQDSYNEQFF | TGTGCCACCTCCCAGGACAGCTACAATGAGCAGTTCTTC
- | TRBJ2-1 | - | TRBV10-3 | CAISGDSESSYNEQFF | TGTGCCATCAGTGGCGATAGCGAAAGCTCCTACAATGAGCAGTTCTTC
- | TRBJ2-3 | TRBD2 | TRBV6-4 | CASSDPGGPTDTQYF | TGTGCCAGCAGTGACCCGGGGGGGCCCACAGATACGCAGTATTTT
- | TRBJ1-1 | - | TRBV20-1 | CGARVVNRGSEAFF | TGCGGTGCTAGAGTGGTTAACCGGGGGTCTGAAGCTTTCTTT
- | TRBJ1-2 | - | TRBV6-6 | CASRLSNYGYTF | TGTGCCAGCAGGCTTAGTAACTATGGCTACACCTTC
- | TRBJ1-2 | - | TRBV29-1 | CSVEGAPSNYGYTF | TGCAGCGTTGAAGGGGCCCCGAGTAACTATGGCTACACCTTC
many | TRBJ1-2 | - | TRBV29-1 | CSVPSPPPADYGYTF | TGCAGCGTTCCATCGCCGCCCCCTGCCGACTATGGCTACACCTTC
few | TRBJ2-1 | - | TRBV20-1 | CSAFSHRIPNEQFF | TGCAGTGCTTTCAGTCATCGGATCCCCAATGAGCAGTTCTTC
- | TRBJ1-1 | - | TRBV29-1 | CSVVEPNTEAFF | TGCAGCGTTGTGGAGCCGAACACTGAAGCTTTCTTT
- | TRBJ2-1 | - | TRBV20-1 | CSARTSGISYNEQFF | TGCAGTGCTAGGACGAGCGGTATCTCCTACAATGAGCAGTTCTTC
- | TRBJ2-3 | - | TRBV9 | CASSVYGELADTQYF | TGTGCCAGCAGCGTATACGGGGAGCTGGCAGATACGCAGTATTTT
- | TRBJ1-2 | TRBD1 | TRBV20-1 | CSAGTGNYGYTF | TGCAGTGCTGGGACAGGGAACTATGGCTACACCTTC
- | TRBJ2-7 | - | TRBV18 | CASSPSEGTGYEQYF | TGTGCCAGCTCACCCTCCGAGGGTACCGGCTACGAGCAGTACTTC
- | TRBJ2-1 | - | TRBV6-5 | CASRGEFSYNEQFF | TGTGCCAGCAGAGGGGAGTTCTCCTACAATGAGCAGTTCTTC
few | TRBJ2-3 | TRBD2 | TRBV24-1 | CATSDPKLAGGLNTQYF | TGTGCCACCAGTGACCCTAAACTAGCGGGGGGGTTGAATACGCAGTATTTT
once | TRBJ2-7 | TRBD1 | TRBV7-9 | CASSSGGQGHEQYF | TGTGCCAGCAGCTCGGGGGGACAGGGCCACGAGCAGTACTTC
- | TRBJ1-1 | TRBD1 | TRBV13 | CASSPPDRGMNTEAFF | TGTGCCAGCAGCCCCCCGGACAGGGGGATGAACACTGAAGCTTTCTTT
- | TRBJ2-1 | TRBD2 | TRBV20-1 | CSADGTSGGEQFF | TGCAGTGCTGACGGGACTAGCGGCGGTGAGCAGTTCTTC
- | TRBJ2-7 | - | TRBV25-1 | CASAEARVGEQYF | TGTGCCAGCGCCGAAGCACGGGTCGGCGAGCAGTACTTC
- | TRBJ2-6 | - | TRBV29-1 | CSVGGSGSGATVLTF | TGCAGCGTTGGAGGTAGCGGCTCTGGAGCCACCGTCCTGACTTTC
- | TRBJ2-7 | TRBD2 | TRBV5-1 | CASSLGQRGPYEQYF | TGCGCCAGCAGCTTGGGCCAGCGGGGCCCCTACGAGCAGTACTTC
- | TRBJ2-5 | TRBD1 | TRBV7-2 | CASSPGQMQETQYF | TGTGCCAGCAGCCCGGGACAGATGCAAGAGACCCAGTACTTC
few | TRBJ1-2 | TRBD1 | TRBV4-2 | CASSPRQGALYGYTF | TGTGCCAGCAGCCCTCGACAGGGGGCCCTGTATGGCTACACCTTC
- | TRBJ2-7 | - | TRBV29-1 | CSVDAGFELYF | TGCAGCGTTGATGCGGGGTTCGAGCTGTACTTC
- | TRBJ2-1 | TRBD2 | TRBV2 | CAGKAGGLYNEQFF | TGTGCCGGAAAAGCGGGAGGGCTCTACAATGAGCAGTTCTTC
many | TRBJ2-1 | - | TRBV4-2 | CASSPGRSNEQFF | TGTGCCAGCAGCCCCGGGCGAAGCAATGAGCAGTTCTTC
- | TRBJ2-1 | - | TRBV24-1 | CATSDLGAGETQFF | TGTGCCACCAGTGATTTGGGGGCCGGTGAGACCCAGTTCTTC
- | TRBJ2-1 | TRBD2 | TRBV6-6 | CASSYSGTTSGLPEQFF | TGTGCCAGCAGTTACTCGGGAACAACTAGCGGGTTGCCTGAGCAGTTCTTC
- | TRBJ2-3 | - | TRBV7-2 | CTSSLMGGTDTQYF | TGTACCAGCAGCTTGATGGGGGGCACAGATACGCAGTATTTT
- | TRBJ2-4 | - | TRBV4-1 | CASSQGEGGKAKNIQYF | TGCGCCAGCAGCCAAGGTGAAGGGGGGAAAGCCAAAAACATTCAGTACTTC
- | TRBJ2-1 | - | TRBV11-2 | CASSLGPSYNEQFF | TGTGCCAGCAGCTTAGGGCCCTCCTACAATGAGCAGTTCTTC
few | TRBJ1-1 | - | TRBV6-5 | CASSIQRNTEAFF | TGTGCCAGCAGTATACAGAGGAACACTGAAGCTTTCTTT
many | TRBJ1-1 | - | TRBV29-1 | CSSRHGVSNTEAFF | TGCAGCTCACGGCACGGGGTGTCAAACACTGAAGCTTTCTTT
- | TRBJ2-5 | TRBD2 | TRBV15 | CATSYRMGGEETQYF | TGTGCCACCAGCTACCGTATGGGGGGGGAAGAGACCCAGTACTTC
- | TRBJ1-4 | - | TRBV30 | CAWSVRVEKLFF | TGTGCCTGGAGTGTACGGGTCGAAAAACTGTTTTTT
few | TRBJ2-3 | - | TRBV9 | CASSVVQDTQYF | TGTGCCAGCAGCGTAGTGCAGGATACGCAGTATTTT
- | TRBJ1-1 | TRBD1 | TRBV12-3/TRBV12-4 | CASSSPYPNRGRTEAFF | TGTGCCAGCAGTAGCCCCTACCCAAACAGGGGGAGGACTGAAGCTTTCTTT
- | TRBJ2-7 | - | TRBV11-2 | CASSLGGRSVSEQYF | TGTGCCAGCAGCTTAGGCGGCCGGTCTGTATCCGAGCAGTACTTC
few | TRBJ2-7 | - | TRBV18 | CASSPPWAGGVHEQYF | TGTGCCAGCTCACCACCGTGGGCAGGGGGGGTCCACGAGCAGTACTTC
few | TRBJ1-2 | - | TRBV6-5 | CASSYYGRDGYGYTF | TGTGCCAGCAGTTACTACGGCAGGGACGGCTATGGCTACACCTTC
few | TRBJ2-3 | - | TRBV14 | CASSQTNPTDTQYF | TGTGCCAGCAGCCAGACTAACCCCACAGATACGCAGTATTTT